The sample holds a few counts of the clone carrying this T cell receptor (beta chain). Its specificity is not known. These data are taken from a study of human T cells and chemical hapten exposure. Regarding the study as a whole: Controls had significantly fewer large CDR3 similarity clusters than were formed by expanded TCRs.

Time point of the sample: patch test 3, about 24 weeks after DPC sensitization. The treatment denotes: therapeutic diphenylcyclopropenone sensitization with weekly scalp DPC. Every patch test was put on after a blood sample was taken. Using its own MiXCR run on the RACE reads, TCRdb lists one record per CDR3 protein. In the table there are around 130,000 distinct CDR3 sequences, over 9% of which are singletons. V lost 6 bases and J lost 7; bases outside the gene matches: 4. The CDR3 is 12 residues long. CDR1 SEHNR and CDR2 FQNEAQ come from the germline V gene (reference sequence). Sequencing was performed on whole blood, taken in connection with sensitization to the hapten diphenylcyclopropenone (DPC). The source of this sequence is a woman between 50 and 59 years old with alopecia areata. Some clones in this sample may be carry-over from other donors' samples. The chain uses TRBV7-9 and TRBJ2-7, with 9 nucleotides matching TRBD1. The CDR3 nucleotides read TGTGCCAGCAGACAGGGGGCGGGGGAGCAGTACTTC. Amino acids: CASRQGAGEQYF.